This T cell receptor beta chain was sequenced for a study of blood T cell repertoires in COVID-19. Produced via immunoSEQ multiplex PCR; TCRdb's table is partial and in-frame only. The sample holds approximately 210,000 clones, over 75% seen once. This clone was found a few times. Sample: peripheral blood. The source of this sequence is a man aged 45 to 65 with COVID-19, enrolled during active disease.

CDR3 loop: CASSVGGNQPQHF. For the CDR3, the DNA is TGTGCCAGCAGTGTGGGGGGGAATCAGCCCCAGCATTTT. This sequence joins TRBV2 and TRBJ1-5, with TRBD1 as a possible D gene (5 bases). V shed 4 bases and J shed 4 bases, with 8 bases lying between them. CDR3 length: 13 amino acids. In germline, CDR1 is SNHLY, CDR2 FYNNEI.